Each of the 14 T cell receptor beta chains below was sequenced from the same sample in a study of blood T cell repertoires in COVID-19. The table came from immunoSEQ multiplex PCR; TCRdb's copy has only in-frame clones and leaves some out. This table holds roughly 180,000 clones, approximately 79% found once. The sample comprised peripheral blood. These receptor sequences come from a woman in her sixties with COVID-19, enrolled during active disease.

This clone was counted between two and nine times. This chain joins TRBV5-1 and TRBJ2-5; 14 bases fit TRBD2. The CDR3 totals 17 residues. Germline values: CDR1 SGHRS, CDR2 YFSETQ. J lost 0 bases, V lost 1 base, and 2 bases had no gene match. CDR3 in amino acids: CASSLRLAGGNQETQYF. The DNA of the CDR3 is TGCGCCAGCAGCTTGCGACTAGCGGGGGGGAACCAAGAGACCCAGTACTTC.

Notes on this clone: One junction end does not reproduce the germline sequence, and a read error may be involved. The CDR3 DNA reads TGTGCCAGCAGTCCGGGACAGGGTGCCCGTAATTTT. Translated: CASSPGQGARNF. V is TRBV6-2 or TRBV6-3 and J is TRBJ2-3; 9 bases align to TRBD1. CDR1 and CDR2 from the germline V gene are MNHEY and SVGEGT. The CDR3 totals 12 residues.

This chain links TRBV10-2 with TRBJ1-2, with D unclear. Trimming removed 5 bases at V and 3 bases at J, with 10 bases between. Germline loops: CDR1 WSHSY, CDR2 SAAADI. This CDR3 is 13 amino acids long. CDR3: CASSIQADYGYTF. For the CDR3, the DNA is TGCGCCAGCAGTATCCAGGCCGACTATGGCTACACCTTC.

This clone occurred a few times. The chain couples TRBV18 to TRBJ1-5; TRBD1 is a possible D gene (5 bases). From germline, CDR1 is KGHSH and CDR2 LQKENI. Trimming removed 6 bases from V and 5 bases from J, with 14 bases in between. The CDR3 sequence is 14 residues long. CDR3 residues: CASSRGGRDQPQHF. CDR3 nucleotide sequence: TGTGCCAGCTCCCGTGGGGGGAGGGATCAGCCCCAGCATTTT. The whole variable domain, filled in from reference TRBV18 and TRBJ1-5, reads NAGVMQNPRHLVRRRGQEARLRCSPMKGHSHVYWYRQLPEEGLKFMVYLQKENIIDESGMPKERFSAEFPKEGPSILRIQQVVRGDSAAYFCASSRGGRDQPQHFGDGTRLSIL.

This clone was observed a handful of times. This chain links TRBV7-9 with TRBJ2-1, with 10 bases aligning to TRBD1. The CDR3 sequence is 16 residues long. The junction had 7 bases not matched to a gene; V was cut back by 3 bases and J by 5 bases. CDR1 SEHNR and CDR2 FQNEAQ come from the germline V gene (reference sequence). The CDR3 DNA follows: TGTGCCAGCAGCTTGGGGGACAGGGGCGAGGACAATGAGCAGTTCTTC. Protein sequence: CASSLGDRGEDNEQFF.

The gene calls are TRBV7-6 and TRBJ2-5, with 8 bases lining up with TRBD2. Per germline, CDR1 SGHVS and CDR2 FNYEAQ. Trimming at V came to 2 bases and at J to 2 bases, leaving 7 bases not matched to a gene. The CDR3 is 16 residues long. The CDR3 is CASSLISGTSQETQYF. The CDR3 DNA follows: TGTGCCAGCAGCTTAATCTCCGGGACTAGTCAAGAGACCCAGTACTTC.

The chain couples TRBV19 to TRBJ2-7, with TRBD2 identical over 8 bases. In germline, CDR1 is LNHDA, CDR2 SQIVND (reference sequence). V was pared by 3 bases and J by 6 bases, with 10 bases of the junction left unmatched. This CDR3 contains 15 residues. DNA of the CDR3: TGTGCCAGTAGTATTGCGGCGGGAGGCCAGGGCGAGCAGTACTTC. Translated, it gives CASSIAAGGQGEQYF.

The rearrangement joins TRBV29-1 to TRBJ2-2; maybe TRBD2 (10 bases). Germline V gene sequence: CDR1 SQVTM, CDR2 ANQGSEA. This CDR3 has 16 residues. CDR3 DNA: TGCCCCCTACTAGCGGGGACAGGGCGCAACACCGGGGAGCTGTTTTTT. This sequence encodes CPLLAGTGRNTGELFF.

This clone was observed a single time. The chain carries TRBV11-2 and TRBJ2-3; 13 positions match TRBD2. Losses at the gene ends were 1 base for V and 6 bases for J; bases not matched to a gene: 13. Germline CDR1 is SGHAT and CDR2 is FQNNGV. The CDR3 runs 19 residues. CDR3 in DNA: TGTGCCAGCAGCTTAGCTGGCATATTGGGACTAGCGGGGCGGGATACGCAGTATTTT. It encodes CASSLAGILGLAGRDTQYF.

The chain employs TRBV5-5 and TRBJ1-6; D might be TRBD1 (6 bases). This CDR3 spans 16 amino acids. Deletions cut 4 bases from V and 6 bases from J, with 17 bases between. In germline, CDR1 is SGHKS, CDR2 YYEKEE (reference sequence). CDR3 sequence (DNA): TGTGCCAGCAGCATAACCCTGGGACAACCTAATTCACCCCTCCACTTT. Its protein is CASSITLGQPNSPLHF.

The rearrangement joins TRBV6-6 to TRBJ1-1, with D possibly matching TRBD1 (6 bases). CDR1 and CDR2 from the germline V gene are MNHNY and SVGAGI (reference sequence). The CDR3 is 15 amino acids. V was clipped by 0 bases and J by 1 base, with 9 bases between them. CDR3 region: CASSYSPRGNTEAFF. In DNA, the CDR3 is TGTGCCAGCAGTTACTCACCCAGGGGGAACACTGAAGCTTTCTTT.

This clone was counted a single time. The chain carries TRBV9 and TRBJ1-2; 7 bases are shared with TRBD1. CDR1 SGDLS and CDR2 YYNGEE come from the germline V gene. The J segment lost 1 base and the V segment lost 3 bases, leaving 9 bases of the junction unmatched. This CDR3 comprises 16 residues. This CDR3 reads CASSADTGAYNYGYTF. The CDR3 coding sequence is TGTGCCAGCAGCGCCGATACAGGGGCCTATAACTATGGCTACACCTTC.

V is TRBV27 and J is TRBJ1-2; 9 bases map to TRBD1. The CDR3 totals 16 residues. V shed 4 bases, J shed 6 bases, and the junction held 12 bases outside the gene matches. Germline V gene sequence: CDR1 MNHEY, CDR2 SMNVEV (reference sequence). CDR3 coding DNA: TGTGCCAGCAGTTGGGGGACAGGGATGGCCCCAGATGGCTACACCTTC. Its translation is CASSWGTGMAPDGYTF.

The J gene is TRBJ2-2, the V gene TRBV5-6; tentative D call: TRBD2 (6 bases). Germline CDR1 and CDR2: SGHDT and YYEEEE. This CDR3 is built from 19 residues. The ends were cut back, 2 bases at V and 1 base at J, with 21 bases in the middle. The CDR3 DNA reads TGTGCCAGCAGCTTCGACACGCCTCTAGCGCAGAAGAACACCGGGGAGCTGTTTTTT. The encoded protein is CASSFDTPLAQKNTGELFF.